The entry below describes one TCR beta chain. V shed 0 bases and J shed 5 bases, with 7 bases lying between them. CDR3 length equals 13 residues. Germline CDR1 is MGHRA and CDR2 is YSYEKL. Measured with immunoSEQ multiplex PCR; TCRdb has only the in-frame clones, and not every one. The sample includes about 14,000 clones, about 71% seen only once; the top ten take over 4.5%. The data were obtained in a study of T cell repertoires in ileal Crohn's disease. The receptor's source is an adult with Crohn's disease. The chain links TRBV4-1 to TRBJ1-1; no definite D call. Sequencing was carried out using ileal tissue. CDR3 loop: CASSQDRKTEAFF. As DNA, the CDR3 is TGCGCCAGCAGCCAAGATAGGAAGACTGAAGCTTTCTTT.